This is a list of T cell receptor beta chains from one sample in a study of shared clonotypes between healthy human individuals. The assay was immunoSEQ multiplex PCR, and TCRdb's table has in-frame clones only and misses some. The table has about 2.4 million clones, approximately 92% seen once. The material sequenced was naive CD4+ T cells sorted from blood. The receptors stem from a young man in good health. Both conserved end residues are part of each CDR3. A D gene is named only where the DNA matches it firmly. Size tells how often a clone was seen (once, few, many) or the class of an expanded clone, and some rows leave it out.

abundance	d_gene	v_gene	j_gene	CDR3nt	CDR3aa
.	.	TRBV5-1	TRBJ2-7	TGCGCCAGCAGCTTGACATCAAGGGGAAGGTACGAGCAGTACTTC	CASSLTSRGRYEQYF
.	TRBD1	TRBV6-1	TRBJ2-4	TGTGCCAGCAGTGAAGAGACAGGGGGGAGGAAAGCGGCCAAAAACATTCAGTACTTC	CASSEETGGRKAAKNIQYF
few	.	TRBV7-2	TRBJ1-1	TGTGCCAGCAGCTTTACCGCTGTGAAACACACTGAAGCTTTCTTT	CASSFTAVKHTEAFF
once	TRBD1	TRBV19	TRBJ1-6	TGTGCCAGTAGTATGAGGCAGGGGGCAGGATCACCCCTCCACTTT	CASSMRQGAGSPLHF
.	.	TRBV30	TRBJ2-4	TGTGCCTGGACAAATTTCGGGGGGCTTGCCAAAAACATTCAGTACTTC	CAWTNFGGLAKNIQYF
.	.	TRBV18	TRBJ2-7	TGTGCCAGCTCACCACCGCTCAGGGCGTACGAGCAGTACTTC	CASSPPLRAYEQYF
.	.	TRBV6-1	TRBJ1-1	TGTGCCAGCACCGGTTCGTTCACTGAAGCTTTCTTT	CASTGSFTEAFF
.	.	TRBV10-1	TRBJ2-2	TGCGCCAGCAGTGCGTTGAGTACCGGGGAGCTGTTTTTT	CASSALSTGELFF
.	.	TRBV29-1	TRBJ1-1	TGCAGCGTTGAAGCCTGGGGTATGAACACTGAAGCTTTCTTT	CSVEAWGMNTEAFF
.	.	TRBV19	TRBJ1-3	TGTGCCAGTAGTATAGGGGACACCGCTGGAAACACCATATATTTT	CASSIGDTAGNTIYF
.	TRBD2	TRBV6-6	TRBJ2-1	TGTGCCAGCAGTTACCTGACTAGCGGGGGGGCTGGAGAGCAGTTCTTC	CASSYLTSGGAGEQFF
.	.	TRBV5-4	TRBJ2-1	TGTGCCAGCAGCTCCGGGATGAGCTCCTACAATGAGCAGTTCTTC	CASSSGMSSYNEQFF
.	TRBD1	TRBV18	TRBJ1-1	TGTGCCAGCTCACGAATAGACAGGGGGAACACTGAAGCTTTCTTT	CASSRIDRGNTEAFF
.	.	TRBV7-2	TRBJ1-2	TGTGCCAGCAGCTTGGTCGTAGAGACCCTTAACTATGGCTACACCTTC	CASSLVVETLNYGYTF
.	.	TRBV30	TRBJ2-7	TGTGCCCTAGCGAGGGAGAGCTCCTACGAGCAGTACTTC	CALARESSYEQYF
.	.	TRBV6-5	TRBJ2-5	TGTGCCAGCAGTTACTCTACAGGGTTTGGAGAGACCCAGTACTTC	CASSYSTGFGETQYF
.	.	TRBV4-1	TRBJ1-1	TGCGCCAGCAGCTTAGGCACAAAGGGCACTGAAGCTTTCTTT	CASSLGTKGTEAFF
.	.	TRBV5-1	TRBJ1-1	TGCGCCAGCAGCGCTCAGGGAGAGGGCACTGAAGCTTTCTTT	CASSAQGEGTEAFF
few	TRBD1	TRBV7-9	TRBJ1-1	TGTGCCAGCAGCCCAGGGGGCACTGAAGCTTTCTTT	CASSPGGTEAFF
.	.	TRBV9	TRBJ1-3	TGTGCCAGCACCAGACAGGCTGGAAACACCATATATTTT	CASTRQAGNTIYF
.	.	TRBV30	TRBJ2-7	TGTGCCTGGAATGGGGGCTACGAGCAGTACTTC	CAWNGGYEQYF
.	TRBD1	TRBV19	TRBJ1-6	TGTGCCAGTAGTATAATAGGACAGGGGGATTCACCCCTCCACTTT	CASSIIGQGDSPLHF